What follows are 18 T cell receptor beta chains derived from one specimen sequenced in a study of blood T cell repertoires in COVID-19. Sequencing used immunoSEQ multiplex PCR; TCRdb keeps in-frame clones, though not all of them. This repertoire shows hundreds of thousands of clones, 83% found once; its top ten account for around 6.8%. The sequencing sample was made of peripheral blood. Receptors originate from a woman in her fifties or sixties with acute or convalescent COVID-19.

The chain uses TRBV10-3 and TRBJ1-5; D is ambiguous. The V gene's germline CDR1 is ENHRY and CDR2 SYGVKD. This CDR3 has 14 residues. The ends were cut back, 3 bases at V and 5 bases at J, with 11 bases in the middle. The CDR3 sequence is CAISDRAGDQPQHF. As DNA, the CDR3 is TGTGCCATCAGTGACAGAGCTGGAGATCAGCCCCAGCATTTT.

V gene TRBV12-5 combines with J gene TRBJ2-3, with a weak D call TRBD1 (6 bases). The CDR3 contains 13 residues. Germline values: CDR1 LGHNT, CDR2 FRNRAP. V was pared by 5 bases and J by 5 bases, with 11 bases between. CDR3 DNA sequence: TGTGCTAGTGGTCCAGGGGAAGTAGATACGCAGTATTTT. It is translated as CASGPGEVDTQYF.

This clone appeared once. This rearrangement joins TRBV4-1 to TRBJ2-2, with 12 positions matching TRBD2. This CDR3 contains 17 residues. CDR1 MGHRA and CDR2 YSYEKL come from the germline V gene. Germline trimming cut 2 bases from V and 8 bases from J; bases unmatched to any gene: 9. This CDR3 is CASSQRSSGRALGELFF. The CDR3 DNA is TGCGCCAGCAGCCAAAGGTCTAGCGGGAGGGCCCTGGGGGAGCTGTTTTTT.

The chain joins TRBV7-9 to TRBJ2-1, with D perhaps TRBD2 (6 bases). In germline, CDR1 is SEHNR, CDR2 FQNEAQ (reference sequence). The V gene lost 5 bases and the J gene lost 7 bases, with 18 bases spanning the gap. The CDR3 totals 15 residues. CDR3 region: CASSPRRLGRNEQFF. CDR3 nucleotide sequence: TGTGCCAGCAGCCCGCGCCGACTAGGAAGGAATGAGCAGTTCTTC.

This clone was counted ten times or more. This chain connects TRBV6-5 to TRBJ2-5; possibly TRBD2 for D (5 bases). The CDR3 has 12 residues. Trimming left V 8 bases short and J 2 bases short, with 9 bases between. From germline, CDR1 is MNHEY and CDR2 SVGAGI. In DNA form, the CDR3 reads TGTGCCAGCGAGGGCAGACAAGAGACCCAGTACTTC. It translates to CASEGRQETQYF.

Written as DNA, the CDR3 is TGTGCCAGCAGTTTGACAGGGGAATCACCCCTCCACTTT. Protein product: CASSLTGESPLHF. V and J are TRBV28 and TRBJ1-6; 8 nucleotides line up with TRBD1. Looked up from germline, CDR1 is MDHEN and CDR2 is SYDVKM. Losses at the gene ends were 3 bases for V and 10 bases for J; bases not matched to a gene: 2. The length of the CDR3 is 13 residues.

The rearrangement uses TRBV5-1 and TRBJ1-1; no reliable D call. Germline-derived CDR1 and CDR2 are SGHRS and YFSETQ. This CDR3 contains 13 residues. This chain's CDR3 is CASEGDGNTEAFF. The CDR3 DNA follows: TGCGCGAGTGAGGGCGACGGGAACACTGAAGCTTTCTTT.

This clone appeared once. The V call is TRBV28, the J call TRBJ2-5; 10 bases agree with TRBD1. Germline lookup yields CDR1 MDHEN and CDR2 SYDVKM. V lost 5 bases and J lost 3; bases outside the gene matches: 18. This CDR3 comprises 19 residues. CDR3 in amino acids: CASSAIKFLGQGGKETQYF. The DNA of the CDR3 is TGTGCCAGCAGTGCCATCAAATTTCTCGGACAGGGGGGAAAAGAGACCCAGTACTTC.

Written as DNA, the CDR3 is TGTGCCAGCAGTTTGGGGACAGGGGCCGGGGAGCAGTACTTC. It codes for CASSLGTGAGEQYF. The chain is built from TRBV28 and TRBJ2-7, with 10 bases that match TRBD1. Per germline, CDR1 MDHEN and CDR2 SYDVKM. The ends lost 3 bases at V and 7 bases at J; junction bases unmatched: 6. The CDR3 spans 14 residues.

V and J are TRBV5-1 and TRBJ2-1, with TRBD2 matching over 8 bases. The trim removed 4 bases at V and 7 bases at J, leaving 10 bases unmatched. The CDR3 extends over 15 amino acids. From germline, CDR1 is SGHRS and CDR2 YFSETQ. The CDR3 reads CASSPAGTRRNEQFF. DNA of the CDR3: TGCGCCAGCAGCCCCGCCGGGACTAGAAGAAATGAGCAGTTCTTC.

J is TRBJ1-4 and V is TRBV28; D may be TRBD1 (6 bases). Germline CDR1 is MDHEN and CDR2 is SYDVKM. The CDR3 consists of 15 residues. V lost 3 bases and J 7 bases, leaving 15 bases between the germline ends. CDR3 sequence: CASSFSPGQTEKLFF. The DNA for the CDR3 is TGTGCCAGCAGTTTCTCGCCCGGACAGACTGAAAAACTGTTTTTT.

The genes are TRBV30 and TRBJ2-5; D gene ambiguous. Between the trimmed V and J ends, which lost 2 bases and 3 bases, there was a span of 7 bases. Germline CDR1 reads GTSNPN; CDR2 reads SVGIG (reference sequence). This CDR3 has 12 residues. The CDR3 region has the DNA TGTGCCTGGAGTCGGAGAGAAGAGACCCAGTACTTC. Residues: CAWSRREETQYF.

This chain uses TRBV7-9 with TRBJ2-4, with 10 bases fitting TRBD1. Germline CDR1 SEHNR, CDR2 FQNEAQ (reference sequence). This CDR3 has 16 residues. The junction had 3 bases not matched to a gene; V was cut back by 4 bases and J by 0 bases. This chain's CDR3 is CASSSGTGVAKNIQYF. CDR3 in DNA: TGTGCCAGCAGCTCCGGGACAGGGGTAGCCAAAAACATTCAGTACTTC.

In this sample, this clone turned up a few times. CDR3 bases: TGCAGCGTTGTAGGGGAAGATTGGGACTCCTCATACGAGCAGTACTTC. Translation gives CSVVGEDWDSSYEQYF. J is TRBJ2-7 and V is TRBV29-1, with D perhaps TRBD2 (6 bases). Germline lookup yields CDR1 SQVTM and CDR2 ANQGSEA. This CDR3 is 16 amino acids long. V was clipped by 4 bases and J by 4 bases, with 23 bases between them.

The rearrangement joins TRBV6-5 to TRBJ1-4; 7 nucleotides match TRBD1. Losses at the gene ends were 6 bases for V and 10 bases for J; bases not matched to a gene: 11. The CDR3 extends over 14 amino acids. The germline V gene encodes CDR1 MNHEY and CDR2 SVGAGI. The CDR3 nucleotides are TGTGCCAGCAGCCAACCAGGGGGAGAGGGAAAACTGTTTTTT. This sequence encodes CASSQPGGEGKLFF.

The chain couples TRBV24-1 to TRBJ1-6; 9 nucleotides match TRBD1. The CDR3 covers 15 residues. With V trimmed by 6 bases and J by 9 bases, 8 bases remained unmatched. Germline assignment: CDR1 KGHDR and CDR2 SFDVKD. CDR3 region: CATSPPGQGASPLHF. In DNA, the CDR3 is TGTGCCACCAGTCCCCCGGGACAGGGTGCTTCACCCCTCCACTTT.

This clone was counted once. The gene calls are TRBV18 and TRBJ2-7, with D maybe TRBD2 (5 bases). The CDR3 runs to 14 residues. The germline V gene has CDR1 KGHSH and CDR2 LQKENI. Trimming took 2 bases from V and 2 from J, leaving 10 bases between them. The CDR3 loop reads CASSPKMEAYEQYF. The CDR3 coding sequence is TGTGCCAGCTCACCAAAGATGGAGGCCTACGAGCAGTACTTC.

J is TRBJ1-6 and V is TRBV3-1 (or the pseudogene TRBV3-2); TRBD1 aligns across 9 bases. The CDR3 has 14 amino acids. Trimming took 7 bases from V and 8 from J; bases not matched to a gene: 6. Germline CDR1 reads LGHDT; CDR2 reads YNNKEL (reference sequence). The CDR3 spells CASTGQGIDSPLHF. The CDR3 coding sequence is TGTGCCAGCACCGGACAGGGGATCGATTCACCCCTCCACTTT.